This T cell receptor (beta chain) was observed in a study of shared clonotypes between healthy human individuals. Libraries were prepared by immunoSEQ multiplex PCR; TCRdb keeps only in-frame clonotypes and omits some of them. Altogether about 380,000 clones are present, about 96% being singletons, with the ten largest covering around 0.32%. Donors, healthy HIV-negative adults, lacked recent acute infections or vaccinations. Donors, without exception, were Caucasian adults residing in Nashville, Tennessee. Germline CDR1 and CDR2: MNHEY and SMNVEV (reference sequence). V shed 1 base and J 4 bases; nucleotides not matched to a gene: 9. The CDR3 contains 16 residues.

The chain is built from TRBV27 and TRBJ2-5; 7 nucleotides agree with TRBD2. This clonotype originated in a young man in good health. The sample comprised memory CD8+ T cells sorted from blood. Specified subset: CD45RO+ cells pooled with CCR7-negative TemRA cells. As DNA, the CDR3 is TGTGCCAGCAGTTTATGGGCGGGAGTGGATAGAGAGACCCAGTACTTC. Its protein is CASSLWAGVDRETQYF.